A single T cell receptor beta chain is shown here with its context. The sample belongs to a study of blood T cell repertoires in COVID-19. Turning to the study itself: Donors in the United States, Italy and Spain gave samples during acute or convalescent COVID-19. In each case, the material was cDNA or gDNA derived from T cells, B-cell-depleted T cells, or PBMCs.

From germline, CDR1 is ENHRY and CDR2 SYGVKD. V dropped 9 bases and J dropped 3; count of bases not matched to a gene: 7. CDR3 length: 13 amino acids. Original methodology: Using reference gene primer amplification, nucleated cell counts were estimated. TCRdb's table, derived via immunoSEQ multiplex PCR, lists solely in-frame clones and lacks some. That table supplies the V and J calls and clone size; D and trimming were determined from the DNA. The sample has a few hundred thousand clones, roughly 90% seen once. The chain recombines TRBV10-3 with TRBJ1-1, with 7 bases lining up with TRBD1. The sequenced sample was peripheral blood. The sequence was obtained from a man aged 50 or older with acute or convalescent COVID-19. This CDR3 reads CAITGGTDTEAFF. The CDR3 DNA is TGTGCCATTACCGGCGGGACAGACACTGAAGCTTTCTTT.